This T cell receptor beta chain is drawn from a study of blood T cell repertoires in COVID-19. For the study at large: COVID-19 samples collected from the United States, Italy and Spain covered acute and convalescent phases. T cells, B-cell-depleted T cells, or PBMCs supplied cDNA or gDNA.

Clones were read by immunoSEQ multiplex PCR, and TCRdb kept only the in-frame ones, dropping some. The data show about 220,000 clones, roughly 85% seen once. This receptor was identified in a woman older than 75 with acute or convalescent COVID-19. Sample: peripheral blood.

Here the CDR3 DNA reads TGTGCCAGCAGCTTAGGCCTCCGGGGAGATACGCAGTATTTT. It encodes CASSLGLRGDTQYF. The V call is TRBV7-2, the J call TRBJ2-3, with a tentative D call TRBD2 (5 bases). The CDR3 loop spans 14 amino acids. V lost 1 base and J lost 5, with 10 bases in between. Looked up from germline, CDR1 is SGHTA and CDR2 is FQGNSA.